Sequencing of this T cell receptor beta chain was carried out in a study of cytomegalovirus exposure and HLA in healthy donors. The PCR ran on 60 Vbeta and 13 Jbeta primers. The protocol was immunoSEQ multiplex PCR, while the TCRdb copy is restricted to in-frame clones and leaves out a portion. The sample contains some 190,000 clones, 75% to 90% of which appear only once. This clone has more than one count but fewer than ten. Its antigen is not identified. The CDR3 contains 15 residues. V was pared by 1 base and J by 5 bases, with 6 bases of the junction left unmatched. From germline, CDR1 is MNHNS and CDR2 SASEGT. Study observations and caveats: For most subjects, TCR beta sequences were reported to predict HLA-A and HLA-B alleles with accuracy. The study put 150 to 200 TCR beta chains on its list as cytomegalovirus-associated. Reportedly, a later analysis found an Asian-associated ancestry cluster had fewer N-insertions than the approximately 670-donor mean.

This receptor was obtained from a girl between 10 and 17 years old in good health and CMV-seropositive. This chain uses TRBV6-1 with TRBJ1-1, with TRBD1 identical over 8 bases. The sample taken for sequencing was PBMCs. The CDR3 region is CASSEERTGYTEAFF. CDR3 in DNA: TGTGCCAGCAGTGAAGAGAGGACAGGGTATACTGAAGCTTTCTTT.